This is a list of T cell receptor beta chains from one sample in a study of blood T cell repertoires in COVID-19. Some clones are missing from TCRdb's copy, which holds only in-frame ones; the method was immunoSEQ multiplex PCR. The table includes roughly 400,000 clones, about 90% detected once. The sample consisted of PBMCs or T cells enriched from blood (not recorded which). The origin of the receptors is a woman in her twenties or thirties who had recovered from COVID-19. The CDR3 runs from the conserved cysteine through the conserved F or W. Fields, in order: clone size, J gene, V gene, D gene, CDR3 protein, CDR3 DNA. The D gene is left open where the match is weak. Clone size is stated in some rows and not others, as once, few, many or a class when expanded.

size: NA; J: TRBJ1-5; V: TRBV7-2; D: NA; CDR3: CASSLGTKNQPQHF; DNA: TGTGCCAGCAGCCTTGGGACAAAGAATCAGCCCCAGCATTTT
size: NA; J: TRBJ1-1; V: TRBV18; D: TRBD1; CDR3: CASSPGTGGLGAFF; DNA: TGTGCCAGCTCACCTGGGACAGGGGGCCTTGGAGCTTTCTTT
size: NA; J: TRBJ1-4; V: TRBV11-2; D: TRBD1; CDR3: CASSLGTGMGEKLFF; DNA: TGTGCCAGCAGCTTAGGGACAGGGATGGGTGAAAAACTGTTTTTT
size: NA; J: TRBJ1-1; V: TRBV5-8; D: NA; CDR3: CASSSYRGGLSTEAFF; DNA: TGTGCCAGCAGCTCCTATCGTGGAGGCCTAAGCACTGAAGCTTTCTTT
size: once; J: TRBJ1-1; V: TRBV6-5; D: TRBD1; CDR3: CASFTGGRAFF; DNA: TGTGCCAGCTTCACAGGGGGCCGAGCTTTCTTT
size: NA; J: TRBJ2-1; V: TRBV5-4; D: TRBD2; CDR3: CASSFPLAGENEQFF; DNA: TGTGCCAGCAGCTTCCCGCTAGCGGGAGAGAATGAGCAGTTCTTC
size: NA; J: TRBJ1-1; V: TRBV11-2; D: NA; CDR3: CASSTDRLNTEAFF; DNA: TGTGCCAGCAGCACAGACAGATTGAACACTGAAGCTTTCTTT
size: few; J: TRBJ1-1; V: TRBV21-1; D: NA; CDR3: CASSKGGGTTEAFF; DNA: TGTGCCAGCAGCAAAGGTGGCGGGACCACTGAAGCTTTCTTT
size: NA; J: TRBJ2-2; V: TRBV28; D: TRBD1; CDR3: CASSFLGQRTGELFF; DNA: TGTGCCAGCAGTTTCCTGGGACAGCGAACCGGGGAGCTGTTTTTT
size: NA; J: TRBJ2-2; V: TRBV7-9; D: NA; CDR3: CASSPYLISWSTGELFF; DNA: TGTGCCAGCAGCCCGTATTTAATTAGCTGGTCGACCGGGGAGCTGTTTTTT
size: NA; J: TRBJ2-7; V: TRBV5-1; D: NA; CDR3: CASSSRTRAGNEQYF; DNA: TGCGCCAGCAGCTCTCGGACGAGGGCCGGCAACGAGCAGTACTTC
size: NA; J: TRBJ1-4; V: TRBV28; D: TRBD1; CDR3: CASSDLEGARRANEKLFF; DNA: TGTGCCAGCAGTGACCTGGAGGGGGCGCGGCGGGCTAATGAAAAACTGTTTTTT
size: NA; J: TRBJ1-5; V: TRBV10-2; D: TRBD1; CDR3: CASSATTGVLINQPQHF; DNA: TGCGCCAGCAGCGCTACGACAGGGGTCCTCATCAATCAGCCCCAGCATTTT
size: NA; J: TRBJ2-1; V: TRBV4-3; D: NA; CDR3: CASSQEGRGMNEQFF; DNA: TGCGCCAGCAGCCAAGAAGGCAGGGGAATGAATGAGCAGTTCTTC
size: NA; J: TRBJ1-5; V: TRBV7-9; D: TRBD1; CDR3: CASSLEGAQPQHF; DNA: TGTGCCAGCAGCTTAGAGGGGGCTCAGCCCCAGCATTTT
size: NA; J: TRBJ2-5; V: TRBV5-6; D: TRBD1; CDR3: CASSASDRGETQYF; DNA: TGTGCCAGCAGCGCTTCGGACAGGGGAGAGACCCAGTACTTC
size: once; J: TRBJ2-2; V: TRBV24-1; D: TRBD1; CDR3: CATSDRRDRFGTGELFF; DNA: TGTGCCACCAGTGACCGGCGGGACAGGTTCGGCACCGGGGAGCTGTTTTTT
size: NA; J: TRBJ2-1; V: TRBV18; D: TRBD2; CDR3: CASSLRGESYNEQFF; DNA: TGTGCCAGCTCACTGCGGGGGGAATCGTACAATGAGCAGTTCTTC
size: NA; J: TRBJ1-5; V: TRBV5-6; D: NA; CDR3: CASSLGRGIHWPQHF; DNA: TGTGCCAGCAGCTTGGGGAGGGGAATTCATTGGCCCCAGCATTTT
size: NA; J: TRBJ1-1; V: TRBV2; D: NA; CDR3: CASTGRNTEAFF; DNA: TGTGCCAGCACGGGGAGGAACACTGAAGCTTTCTTT
size: NA; J: TRBJ2-7; V: TRBV5-1; D: TRBD1; CDR3: CASSLTGLNEQYF; DNA: TGCGCCAGCAGCCTGACAGGGCTGAACGAGCAGTACTTC
size: NA; J: TRBJ2-3; V: TRBV27; D: TRBD1; CDR3: CASSLGPGQGARTDTQYF; DNA: TGTGCCAGCAGCCTCGGACCGGGACAGGGGGCGCGGACAGATACGCAGTATTTT
size: NA; J: TRBJ2-1; V: TRBV24-1; D: TRBD1; CDR3: CATSDLAGGNEQFF; DNA: TGTGCCACCAGTGATTTGGCAGGGGGCAATGAGCAGTTCTTC
size: NA; J: TRBJ2-1; V: TRBV5-4; D: TRBD2; CDR3: CASSLALAGYNEQFF; DNA: TGTGCCAGCAGCTTGGCATTAGCGGGATACAATGAGCAGTTCTTC
size: NA; J: TRBJ1-2; V: TRBV27; D: NA; CDR3: CASRKNTGPYGYTF; DNA: TGTGCCAGCAGAAAAAATACAGGGCCCTATGGCTACACCTTC
size: NA; J: TRBJ1-1; V: TRBV7-9; D: TRBD1; CDR3: CASSVYADRGHNTEAFF; DNA: TGTGCCAGCAGCGTATACGCGGACAGGGGCCATAACACTGAAGCTTTCTTT
size: NA; J: TRBJ1-5; V: TRBV19; D: TRBD1; CDR3: CASRYSGTDSNQPQHF; DNA: TGTGCCAGTAGGTATTCCGGGACAGATAGCAATCAGCCCCAGCATTTT
size: NA; J: TRBJ1-1; V: TRBV6-5; D: TRBD1; CDR3: CASRKTGEAFF; DNA: TGTGCCAGCAGAAAGACAGGGGAGGCTTTCTTT
size: NA; J: TRBJ2-6; V: TRBV10-3; D: TRBD2; CDR3: CAISLAGGASGANVLTF; DNA: TGTGCCATCAGTCTAGCGGGAGGCGCCTCTGGGGCCAACGTCCTGACTTTC
size: once; J: TRBJ2-1; V: TRBV27; D: TRBD2; CDR3: CASTSVPGGRVYNEQFF; DNA: TGTGCCAGCACCTCCGTTCCGGGCGGGAGGGTTTACAATGAGCAGTTCTTC
size: NA; J: TRBJ1-1; V: TRBV9; D: TRBD1; CDR3: CASSTGQGVGTEAFF; DNA: TGTGCCAGCAGCACTGGACAGGGGGTTGGCACTGAAGCTTTCTTT
size: NA; J: TRBJ1-1; V: TRBV27; D: NA; CDR3: CASSHLGRDTEAFF; DNA: TGTGCCAGCAGTCACTTGGGCAGGGACACTGAAGCTTTCTTT
size: NA; J: TRBJ2-5; V: TRBV19; D: NA; CDR3: CASSIARGEHETQYF; DNA: TGTGCCAGTAGTATAGCCAGGGGCGAACATGAGACCCAGTACTTC
size: NA; J: TRBJ2-5; V: TRBV6-5; D: NA; CDR3: CASSYTRETQYF; DNA: TGTGCCAGCAGTTACACACGAGAGACCCAGTACTTC
size: NA; J: TRBJ2-7; V: TRBV6-5; D: NA; CDR3: CASTQGAEQYF; DNA: TGTGCCAGCACCCAAGGGGCCGAGCAGTACTTC
size: NA; J: TRBJ2-5; V: TRBV27; D: NA; CDR3: CASRSAGLETQYF; DNA: TGTGCCAGCAGGTCCGCGGGGCTTGAGACCCAGTACTTC
size: NA; J: TRBJ2-5; V: TRBV5-1; D: TRBD1; CDR3: CASSFWGQLQETQYF; DNA: TGCGCCAGCAGCTTTTGGGGACAGCTCCAAGAGACCCAGTACTTC
size: once; J: TRBJ1-5; V: TRBV28; D: NA; CDR3: CASSLQGTPYQPQHF; DNA: TGTGCCAGCAGCCTACAGGGTACTCCCTATCAGCCCCAGCATTTT
size: NA; J: TRBJ2-4; V: TRBV29-1; D: TRBD1; CDR3: CSGADRARNIQYF; DNA: TGCAGCGGTGCGGACAGGGCGCGAAACATTCAGTACTTC
size: NA; J: TRBJ1-5; V: TRBV28; D: TRBD1; CDR3: CASSALQGVDQPQHF; DNA: TGTGCCAGCAGTGCCCTCCAGGGGGTTGATCAGCCCCAGCATTTT
size: NA; J: TRBJ1-1; V: TRBV2; D: NA; CDR3: CASSDGILGSTEAFF; DNA: TGTGCCAGCAGTGATGGGATACTCGGGAGCACTGAAGCTTTCTTT
size: NA; J: TRBJ2-3; V: TRBV28; D: NA; CDR3: CASSFRQPSSTQYF; DNA: TGTGCCAGCAGTTTTAGACAGCCTTCCTCTACGCAGTATTTT
size: NA; J: TRBJ1-1; V: TRBV7-9; D: NA; CDR3: CASTDVLRHSWKNTEAFF; DNA: TGTGCCAGCACGGATGTCCTCAGGCATAGTTGGAAGAACACTGAAGCTTTCTTT
size: NA; J: TRBJ2-7; V: TRBV6-5; D: NA; CDR3: CASSYSAGASYEQYF; DNA: TGTGCCAGCAGTTACTCGGCAGGGGCCTCCTACGAGCAGTACTTC
size: NA; J: TRBJ1-2; V: TRBV5-5; D: TRBD1; CDR3: CASSLGTGYGYTF; DNA: TGTGCCAGCAGCTTGGGGACAGGTTATGGCTACACCTTC
size: few; J: TRBJ1-5; V: TRBV30; D: NA; CDR3: CAWSRGPGARNQPQHF; DNA: TGTGCCTGGAGTAGGGGACCAGGGGCGAGGAATCAGCCCCAGCATTTT
size: NA; J: TRBJ1-1; V: TRBV5-4; D: NA; CDR3: CASSPTQGHLEAFF; DNA: TGTGCCAGCAGCCCAACGCAGGGACACCTTGAAGCTTTCTTT
size: NA; J: TRBJ2-1; V: TRBV9; D: TRBD2; CDR3: CASSAKAGEYNEQFF; DNA: TGTGCCAGCAGCGCTAAAGCGGGGGAATACAATGAGCAGTTCTTC
size: NA; J: TRBJ2-2; V: TRBV2; D: NA; CDR3: CASRRDDGTGELFF; DNA: TGTGCCAGCCGCAGGGATGACGGCACCGGGGAGCTGTTTTTT
size: few; J: TRBJ2-7; V: TRBV9; D: TRBD1; CDR3: CASSVDSGTAYYEQYF; DNA: TGTGCCAGCAGCGTAGACTCCGGGACAGCCTACTACGAGCAGTACTTC
size: NA; J: TRBJ2-7; V: TRBV7-6; D: TRBD2; CDR3: CASSLGGGLSGSYEQYF; DNA: TGTGCCAGCAGCTTAGGGGGGGGACTATCAGGATCCTACGAGCAGTACTTC
size: NA; J: TRBJ2-5; V: TRBV5-1; D: NA; CDR3: CASSLRGDPAETQYF; DNA: TGCGCCAGCAGCTTGAGGGGTGACCCGGCCGAGACCCAGTACTTC
size: NA; J: TRBJ1-1; V: TRBV27; D: NA; CDR3: CASSLGSWTEAFF; DNA: TGTGCCAGCAGTTTAGGGAGTTGGACTGAAGCTTTCTTT
size: NA; J: TRBJ2-7; V: TRBV3-1/TRBV3-2; D: TRBD1; CDR3: CASRQTHRDRPYEQYF; DNA: TGTGCCAGCAGACAGACCCACCGGGACAGACCCTACGAGCAGTACTTC
size: NA; J: TRBJ1-5; V: TRBV19; D: NA; CDR3: CASSFRGRGYVQPQHF; DNA: TGTGCCAGTAGTTTTCGGGGGAGGGGGTACGTCCAGCCCCAGCATTTT
size: NA; J: TRBJ2-3; V: TRBV21-1; D: NA; CDR3: CASSKGTGVAWVTQYF; DNA: TGTGCCAGCAGCAAAGGGACAGGGGTCGCATGGGTTACGCAGTATTTT
size: NA; J: TRBJ2-1; V: TRBV24-1; D: NA; CDR3: CATSLGSGTYNEQFF; DNA: TGTGCCACCAGTCTCGGGAGCGGTACCTACAATGAGCAGTTCTTC